This T cell receptor (beta chain) appears in the sequencing data of a study of regulatory T cells in long-lasting Graves disease. About the study: By definition, persistent Graves' disease involved antithyroid drugs for over 5 years alongside positive TSH receptor antibodies. Broader study findings: Persistent cases favored TRBV28, TRBJ1-2 and TRBJ2-5.

The table lists this clonotype with many counts. Its antigen is as yet unknown. Time point noted: persistent/refractory GD, antithyroid drugs over 5 years with positive TRAb. Construction of the TCR library relied on RNA isolated from PBMCs. An endocrinology department in Xi'an, China, recruited the patients. V gave up 2 bases and J gave up 10 bases, with 11 bases separating them. CDR3 length: 12 amino acids. Germline lookup yields CDR1 SGHTA and CDR2 FQGNSA. Arm-PCR of CDR3 regions and iRepertoire HTBI primers were used to build TCR beta libraries. A single record per CDR3 protein comes from TCRdb applying MiXCR to the multiplex PCR reads. The table includes 400,000 to 450,000 distinct CDR3 sequences, around 22% detected once.

J is TRBJ2-5 and V is TRBV7-2, with D unclear. The sequence came from a female donor with Graves disease. Sample: peripheral blood mononuclear cells (PBMCs), taken when the disease was refractory, from a patient treated with antithyroid drugs. The CDR3 nucleotides are TGTGCCAGCAGCTTAATTAGTTGGGACCAGTACTTC. This encodes CASSLISWDQYF.